Following are 32 T cell receptor beta chains from one sample sequenced in a study of blood T cell repertoires in COVID-19. The method was immunoSEQ multiplex PCR; TCRdb's version includes in-frame clones alone and lacks a portion of them. The sample consists of 250,000 or so clones, about 88% of them appearing once. The sample taken for sequencing was peripheral blood. These receptor sequences come from a woman aged 70-85 years with active or convalescent COVID-19.

This clone was observed a handful of times. The chain is built from TRBV5-6 and TRBJ1-1; D is perhaps TRBD1 (6 bases). This CDR3 is built from 14 residues. CDR1 is SGHDT, CDR2 YYEEEE, per germline. Trimming removed 2 bases from V and 0 bases from J, with 8 bases in between. The CDR3 coding sequence is TGTGCCAGCAGCTTTGAGGGGGTGAACACTGAAGCTTTCTTT. It yields the protein CASSFEGVNTEAFF. Drawing the rest from reference TRBV5-6 and TRBJ1-1, the complete variable domain is DAGVTQSPTHLIKTRGQQVTLRCSPKSGHDTVSWYQQALGQGPQFIFQYYEEEERQRGNFPDRFSGHQFPNYSSELNVNALLLGDSALYLCASSFEGVNTEAFFGQGTRLTVV.

As for this clone: A much larger clone lies one base from this, so it may be a read error. The chain recombines TRBV6-2 or TRBV6-3 with TRBJ1-1, with D maybe TRBD1 (6 bases). This CDR3 is 13 amino acids long. Germline V gene lookup returns CDR1 MNHEY and CDR2 SVGEGT. The V end was cut by 5 bases, the J end by 1 base, with 8 bases between. The CDR3: CASSLTGNTEAFF. CDR3 DNA: TGTGCCAGCAGTCTGACAGGGAACACTGAAGCTTTCTTT.

The chain employs TRBV18 and TRBJ2-4, with D possibly TRBD2 on 6 matching bases. Germline loops: CDR1 KGHSH, CDR2 LQKENI. The CDR3 is 14 amino acids. The V and J ends lost 3 bases and 6 bases respectively, with 12 bases between them. CDR3 amino acids: CASSPSSGGNIQYF. The DNA of the CDR3 is TGTGCCAGCTCACCGTCTTCCGGGGGAAACATTCAGTACTTC.

V gene TRBV20-1 combines with J gene TRBJ2-5, with 7 bases identical to TRBD1. This CDR3 is 11 amino acids long. Germline CDR1 and CDR2: DFQATT and SNEGSKA (reference sequence). V shed 6 bases, J shed 2 bases, and the junction held 0 bases outside the gene matches. The CDR3 DNA reads as TGCAGTGCCAGGGGGCAAGAGACCCAGTACTTC. It is translated as CSARGQETQYF.

This chain links TRBV5-6 with TRBJ1-5; D call uncertain. V lost 0 bases and J lost 5, with 9 bases in between. Germline assignment: CDR1 SGHDT and CDR2 YYEEEE. The CDR3 loop spans 14 amino acids. The CDR3 nucleotides read TGTGCCAGCAGCTTGGTAGGCGCGGATCAGCCCCAGCATTTT. It codes for CASSLVGADQPQHF.

The rearrangement joins TRBV18 to TRBJ1-3, with D perhaps matching TRBD1 (6 bases). The CDR3 contains 15 residues. The germline V gene encodes CDR1 KGHSH and CDR2 LQKENI. The V gene lost 3 bases and the J gene lost 3 bases, with 12 bases spanning the gap. The CDR3 loop reads CASSPAQGGGNTIYF. In DNA, the CDR3 is TGTGCCAGCTCACCTGCACAGGGCGGTGGAAACACCATATATTTT.

The chain is built from TRBV4-3 and TRBJ2-7, with 7 bases lining up with TRBD2. Losses at the gene ends were 0 bases for V and 5 bases for J; bases not matched to a gene: 10. CDR1 is LGHNA and CDR2 is YSLEER in the germline V gene. This CDR3 is 16 amino acids long. CDR3 coding DNA: TGCGCCAGCAGCCAAGATGGCGGGGGATTGGCGCACGAGCAGTACTTC. Its translation is CASSQDGGGLAHEQYF.

The chain has TRBV5-4 and TRBJ2-2; the D gene is possibly TRBD1 (5 bases). Trimming cost V 3 bases and J 0 bases, with 15 bases left between them. The V gene's germline CDR1 is SGHNT and CDR2 YYREEE (reference sequence). CDR3 size: 17 residues. The DNA of the CDR3 is TGTGCCAGCAGCTCCGGGTGGGGCCAAGCGAACACCGGGGAGCTGTTTTTT. Its translation: CASSSGWGQANTGELFF.

The chain is built from TRBV14 and TRBJ1-2; the D is unclear. CDR3 length: 13 residues. The ends were cut back, 0 bases at V and 5 bases at J, with 7 bases in the middle. Germline V gene data show CDR1 as SGHDN and CDR2 as FVKESK. CDR3 protein: CASSQDLFYGYTF. In DNA, the CDR3 is TGTGCCAGCAGCCAAGATCTTTTTTATGGCTACACCTTC.

This clone has a single count. The rearrangement links TRBV5-4 to TRBJ1-1, with a weak D call TRBD1 (5 bases). Germline CDR1 SGHNT, CDR2 YYREEE (reference sequence). This CDR3 has 13 residues. Between the trimmed V and J ends, which lost 4 bases and 2 bases, there was a span of 9 bases. CDR3 in amino acids: CASSPGLNTEAFF. The CDR3 DNA is TGTGCCAGCAGCCCGGGACTTAACACTGAAGCTTTCTTT.

The chain links TRBV11-2 to TRBJ2-3; 14 nucleotides match TRBD2. Germline V gene data show CDR1 as SGHAT and CDR2 as FQNNGV. CDR3 length equals 18 residues. With 2 bases clipped from V and 5 bases from J, the junction kept 9 bases outside the gene matches. The CDR3 DNA follows: TGTGCCAGCAGCTTACGACCGCCGACTAGCGGGGGGGGAGATACGCAGTATTTT. Its protein product is CASSLRPPTSGGGDTQYF.

A word on this clone: Other DNA sequences of this sample code for an identical CDR3. The chain is built from TRBV6-5 and TRBJ2-2; D is uncertain. Per germline, CDR1 MNHEY and CDR2 SVGAGI. The germline V and J ends were trimmed by 4 bases and 8 bases, with 8 bases remaining between them. The CDR3 length is 12 residues. CDR3 nucleotides: TGTGCCAGCAGTTCTCCCGGGGGGGAGCTGTTTTTT. Protein product: CASSSPGGELFF.

The J gene is TRBJ2-6, the V gene TRBV13, with TRBD2 identical over 9 bases. The CDR3 covers 17 residues. J was trimmed by 0 bases and V by 5 bases; bases with no gene match: 5. Germline V gives CDR1 PRHDT, CDR2 FYEKMQ (reference sequence). The CDR3 protein is CASSDSGGPSGANVLTF. The DNA for the CDR3 is TGTGCCAGCAGCGACAGCGGGGGGCCCTCTGGGGCCAACGTCCTGACTTTC. The full variable domain, with the rest looked up from reference TRBV13 and TRBJ2-6, is AAGVIQSPRHLIKEKRETATLKCYPIPRHDTVYWYQQGPGQDPQFLISFYEKMQSDKGSIPDRFSAQQFSDYHSELNMSSLELGDSALYFCASSDSGGPSGANVLTFGAGSRLTVL.

V gene TRBV6-2 or TRBV6-3 combines with J gene TRBJ1-2; 8 nucleotides agree with TRBD1. J was trimmed by 1 base and V by 2 bases; bases with no gene match: 3. This CDR3 is built from 15 residues. Germline V gene lookup returns CDR1 MNHEY and CDR2 SVGEGT. In DNA form, the CDR3 reads TGTGCCAGCAGTTACAAGGGACAGGATAACTATGGCTACACCTTC. This translates into CASSYKGQDNYGYTF.

This chain links TRBV3-1 (or the pseudogene TRBV3-2) with TRBJ1-5, with 9 bases aligning to TRBD1. The J segment lost 7 bases and the V segment lost 7 bases, leaving 8 bases of the junction unmatched. The CDR3 loop spans 14 amino acids. Looked up from germline, CDR1 is LGHDT and CDR2 is YNNKEL (reference sequence). The CDR3 DNA is TGTGCCAGCACCTCCGGGACAGGGAACCAGCCCCAGCATTTT. It encodes CASTSGTGNQPQHF.

This clone was observed once. The chain is built from TRBV9 and TRBJ2-7, with 7 nucleotides matching TRBD2. Germline CDR1 reads SGDLS; CDR2 reads YYNGEE. CDR3 size: 14 residues. V dropped 2 bases and J dropped 5; count of bases not matched to a gene: 7. CDR3 sequence (DNA): TGTGCCAGCAGCGTCGGGACTACACCCAACGAGCAGTACTTC. Translation gives CASSVGTTPNEQYF.

The genes are TRBV6-2 or TRBV6-3 and TRBJ2-7; 7 bases match TRBD2. From germline, CDR1 is MNHEY and CDR2 SVGEGT. The CDR3 consists of 16 residues. Trimming at V came to 2 bases and at J to 0 bases, leaving 7 bases not matched to a gene. CDR3 in amino acids: CASSYQRGPSSYEQYF. CDR3 nucleotide sequence: TGTGCCAGCAGTTACCAGCGGGGCCCGTCCTCCTACGAGCAGTACTTC.

This clone was recorded a few times. The junction shows a germline mismatch at one end, possibly a read error. CDR3 coding DNA: TGTGCCAGCAGCCTGGGAGGAGGACAGGCTGATAATTTT. This gives the protein CASSLGGGQADNF. The rearrangement uses TRBV3-1 (or the pseudogene TRBV3-2) and TRBJ2-3, with a tentative D call TRBD1 (7 bases). CDR1 is LGHDT and CDR2 is YNNKEL in the germline V gene (reference sequence). CDR3 length: 13 amino acids.

V gene TRBV14 combines with J gene TRBJ1-4; 7 nucleotides agree with TRBD1. J lost 4 bases, V lost 2 bases, and 4 bases had no gene match. The CDR3 contains 15 residues. CDR1 and CDR2 (germline): SGHDN, FVKESK. CDR3 nucleotides: TGTGCCAGCAGCCAATGGGGACAGAGTAATGAAAAACTGTTTTTT. Protein sequence: CASSQWGQSNEKLFF.

In this sample, this clone turned up once. The chain uses TRBV18 and TRBJ1-1; perhaps TRBD1 as D (6 bases). The V end lost 6 bases, the J end lost 8 bases, and 10 bases lay between the germline ends. The CDR3 runs 11 residues. CDR1 and CDR2 (germline): KGHSH, LQKENI. CDR3 nucleotide sequence: TGTGCCAGCTCCCTTGACAGGGAAGCTTTCTTT. Its protein is CASSLDREAFF.

This clone was found once. This chain links TRBV3-1 (or the pseudogene TRBV3-2) with TRBJ1-1, with 7 nucleotides matching TRBD1. Germline values: CDR1 LGHDT, CDR2 YNNKEL (reference sequence). This CDR3 is built from 15 residues. After removal of 2 bases from V and 0 bases from J, the junction contained 3 bases not matched to a gene. This chain's CDR3 is CASSQMDRMNTEAFF. As DNA, the CDR3 is TGTGCCAGCAGCCAAATGGACAGGATGAACACTGAAGCTTTCTTT.

Only one count was recorded for this clone. This chain links TRBV24-1 with TRBJ1-2; D is unresolved. Trimming took off 3 bases at V and 6 bases at J, with 13 bases between the two ends. From germline, CDR1 is KGHDR and CDR2 SFDVKD. CDR3 length: 14 amino acids. The CDR3 nucleotides are TGTGCCACCAGTGATGAGGGTGCTTTAGATGGCTACACCTTC. Amino acid sequence: CATSDEGALDGYTF.

The chain couples TRBV7-2 to TRBJ1-6; D ambiguous. V was trimmed by 1 base and J by 8 bases, leaving 12 bases between them. The CDR3 runs 15 residues. Germline V CDR1 and CDR2: SGHTA, FQGNSA. The CDR3 DNA is TGTGCCAGCAGCTTAGAATTCGGGTACGATTCACCCCTCCACTTT. Protein sequence: CASSLEFGYDSPLHF.

This chain connects TRBV3-1 (or the pseudogene TRBV3-2) to TRBJ1-3, with D uncertain. The CDR3 runs to 11 residues. Germline CDR1 is LGHDT and CDR2 is YNNKEL (reference sequence). V lost 7 bases to trimming and J lost 13 bases, with 14 bases between them. CDR3: CASTSAGQIYF. Here the CDR3 DNA reads TGTGCCAGCACCTCCGCAGGCCAAATATATTTT.

The chain employs TRBV7-2 and TRBJ1-1; no clear D. The CDR3 runs to 10 residues. The germline V and J ends were trimmed by 6 bases and 8 bases, with 7 bases remaining between them. From germline, CDR1 is SGHTA and CDR2 FQGNSA. The CDR3 spells CASSFGEAFF. As DNA, the CDR3 is TGTGCCAGCAGTTTCGGGGAAGCTTTCTTT.

The chain employs TRBV12-3 or TRBV12-4 and TRBJ2-7, with D possibly TRBD1 on 5 matching bases. The CDR3 is 13 amino acids. The ends were cut back, 9 bases at V and 0 bases at J, with 12 bases in the middle. This chain's CDR3 is CASSGLFSYEQYF. In nucleotides, the CDR3 is TGTGCCAGTTCAGGGCTTTTCTCCTACGAGCAGTACTTC.

The J gene is TRBJ2-3, the V gene TRBV5-1, with D possibly matching TRBD2 (6 bases). V lost 4 bases and J 0 bases, leaving 15 bases between the germline ends. The CDR3 length is 16 residues. From germline, CDR1 is SGHRS and CDR2 YFSETQ. The CDR3 region is CASSRRGGDSTDTQYF. CDR3 bases: TGCGCCAGCAGCCGCCGGGGCGGGGACAGCACAGATACGCAGTATTTT.

This chain uses TRBV5-4 with TRBJ2-2; the match to TRBD2 covers 8 bases. The CDR3 spans 17 residues. CDR1 SGHNT and CDR2 YYREEE come from the germline V gene (reference sequence). With 1 base clipped from V and 5 bases from J, the junction kept 10 bases outside the gene matches. The CDR3 nucleotides read TGTGCCAGCAGCTTGCTTGTCAGCGGGGGAGGGACCGGGGAGCTGTTTTTT. It specifies CASSLLVSGGGTGELFF.

The V gene is TRBV14, the J gene TRBJ1-6; D ambiguous. The CDR3 spans 16 residues. V was pared by 2 bases and J by 8 bases, with 16 bases between. The germline V gene has CDR1 SGHDN and CDR2 FVKESK. The CDR3 sequence is CASSQPRPGSDSPLHF. The CDR3, as DNA: TGTGCCAGCAGCCAACCCAGGCCTGGCTCGGATTCACCCCTCCACTTT.

V gene TRBV6-5 combines with J gene TRBJ2-5, with unresolved D. Trimming pared 6 bases from V and 4 bases from J, leaving 15 bases between. The CDR3 has 14 residues. The germline gives CDR1 MNHEY, CDR2 SVGAGI. This chain's CDR3 is CASSTTSRIETQYF. The CDR3 DNA reads TGTGCCAGCAGCACGACTTCACGAATAGAGACCCAGTACTTC.

This clone came up once. The V gene is TRBV11-2, the J gene TRBJ1-2; no definite D call. CDR3 size: 15 residues. The V gene's germline CDR1 is SGHAT and CDR2 FQNNGV. Trimming took off 5 bases at V and 0 bases at J, with 13 bases between the two ends. CDR3 DNA sequence: TGTGCCAGCAGCCCCCAATTAGCGACTAACTATGGCTACACCTTC. Translated: CASSPQLATNYGYTF.

The chain joins TRBV29-1 to TRBJ1-2; D not resolved. The CDR3 consists of 13 residues. CDR1 and CDR2 from the germline V gene are SQVTM and ANQGSEA. V lost 4 bases and J lost 4, with 13 bases in between. The CDR3 spells CSVVESLGYGYTF. The CDR3 DNA sequence: TGCAGCGTTGTAGAAAGCCTCGGCTATGGCTACACCTTC.